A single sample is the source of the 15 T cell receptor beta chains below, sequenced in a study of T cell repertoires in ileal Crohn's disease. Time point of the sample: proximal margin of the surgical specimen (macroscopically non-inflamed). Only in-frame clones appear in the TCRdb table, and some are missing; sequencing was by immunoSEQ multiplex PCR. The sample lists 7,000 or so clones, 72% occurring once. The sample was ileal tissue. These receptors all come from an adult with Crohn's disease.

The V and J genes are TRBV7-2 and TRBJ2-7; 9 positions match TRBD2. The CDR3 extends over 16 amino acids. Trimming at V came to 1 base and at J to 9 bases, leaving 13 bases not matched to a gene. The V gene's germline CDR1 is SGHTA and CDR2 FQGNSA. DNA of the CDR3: TGTGCCAGCAGCTTAGGAATTAGCGGGGGCCAGTTATGGCAGTACTTC. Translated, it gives CASSLGISGGQLWQYF.

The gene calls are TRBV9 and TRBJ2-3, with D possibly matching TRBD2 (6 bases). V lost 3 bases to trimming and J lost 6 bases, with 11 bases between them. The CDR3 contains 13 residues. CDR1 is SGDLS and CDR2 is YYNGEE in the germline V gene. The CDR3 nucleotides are TGTGCCAGCAGCGGCGGGACGACGGATACGCAGTATTTT. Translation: CASSGGTTDTQYF.

The CDR3 protein is CASSSSGLNTEAFF. CDR3 DNA sequence: TGTGCCAGCTCCTCTTCCGGGTTGAACACTGAAGCTTTCTTT. V is TRBV18 and J is TRBJ1-1; D remains unclear. The germline CDR1 and CDR2 sequences are KGHSH and LQKENI. The length of the CDR3 is 14 residues. Trimming cost V 6 bases and J 0 bases, with 11 bases left between them. The variable domain in full, with the rest retrieved from reference TRBV18 and TRBJ1-1, is NAGVMQNPRHLVRRRGQEARLRCSPMKGHSHVYWYRQLPEEGLKFMVYLQKENIIDESGMPKERFSAEFPKEGPSILRIQQVVRGDSAAYFCASSSSGLNTEAFFGQGTRLTVV.

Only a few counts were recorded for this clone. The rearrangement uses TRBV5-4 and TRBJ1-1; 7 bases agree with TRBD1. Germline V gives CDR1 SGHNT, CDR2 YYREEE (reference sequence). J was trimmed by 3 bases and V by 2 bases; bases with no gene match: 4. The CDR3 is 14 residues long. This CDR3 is CASSFGQAYTEAFF. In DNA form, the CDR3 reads TGTGCCAGCAGCTTTGGACAGGCGTACACTGAAGCTTTCTTT.

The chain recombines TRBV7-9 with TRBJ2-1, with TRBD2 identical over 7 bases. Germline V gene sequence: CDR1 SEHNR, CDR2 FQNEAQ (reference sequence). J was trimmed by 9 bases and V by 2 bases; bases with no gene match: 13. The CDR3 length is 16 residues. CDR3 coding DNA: TGTGCCAGCAGCTTACCTAGCGGAACCCTGATCGGTGAGCAGTTCTTC. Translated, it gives CASSLPSGTLIGEQFF.

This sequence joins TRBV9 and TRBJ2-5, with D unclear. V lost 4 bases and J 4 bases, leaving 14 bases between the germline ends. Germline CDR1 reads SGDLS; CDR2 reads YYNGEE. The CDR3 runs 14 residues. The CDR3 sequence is CASSSEWVTETQYF. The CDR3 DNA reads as TGTGCCAGCAGCTCAGAATGGGTTACAGAGACCCAGTACTTC.

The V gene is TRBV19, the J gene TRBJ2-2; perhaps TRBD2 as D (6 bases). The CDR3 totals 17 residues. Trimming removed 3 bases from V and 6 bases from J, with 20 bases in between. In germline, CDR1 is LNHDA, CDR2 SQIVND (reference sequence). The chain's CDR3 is CASSITDDPGVAGELFF. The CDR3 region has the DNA TGTGCCAGTAGTATTACGGACGACCCGGGGGTCGCCGGGGAGCTGTTTTTT. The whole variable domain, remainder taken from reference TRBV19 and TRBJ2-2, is DGGITQSPKYLFRKEGQNVTLSCEQNLNHDAMYWYRQDPGQGLRLIYYSQIVNDFQKGDIAEGYSVSREKKESFPLTVTSAQKNPTAFYLCASSITDDPGVAGELFFGEGSRLTVL.

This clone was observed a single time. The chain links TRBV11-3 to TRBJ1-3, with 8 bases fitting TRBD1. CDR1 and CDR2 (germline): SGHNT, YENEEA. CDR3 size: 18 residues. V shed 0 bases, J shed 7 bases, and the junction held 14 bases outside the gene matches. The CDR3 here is CASSLDWRTGHLVNTIYF. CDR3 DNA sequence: TGTGCCAGCAGCTTAGATTGGCGGACAGGGCACCTTGTGAACACCATATATTTT.

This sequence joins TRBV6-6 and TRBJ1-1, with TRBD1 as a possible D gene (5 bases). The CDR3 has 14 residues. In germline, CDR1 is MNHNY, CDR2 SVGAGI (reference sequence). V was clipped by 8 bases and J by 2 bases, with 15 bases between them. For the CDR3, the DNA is TGTGCCAGCCTTAACGGGCAGGGAAACACTGAAGCTTTCTTT. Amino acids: CASLNGQGNTEAFF.

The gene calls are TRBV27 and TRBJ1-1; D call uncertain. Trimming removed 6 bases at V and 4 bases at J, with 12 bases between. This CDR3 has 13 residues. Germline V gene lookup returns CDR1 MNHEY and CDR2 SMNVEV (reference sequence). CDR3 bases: TGTGCCAGCAGCTCGAGAGTAACCACTGAAGCTTTCTTT. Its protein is CASSSRVTTEAFF.

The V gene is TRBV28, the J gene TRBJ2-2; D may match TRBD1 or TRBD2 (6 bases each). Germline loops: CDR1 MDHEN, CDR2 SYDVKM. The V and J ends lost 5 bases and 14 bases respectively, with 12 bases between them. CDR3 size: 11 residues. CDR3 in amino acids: CASSARGQLFF. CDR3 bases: TGTGCCAGCAGTGCTCGGGGGCAACTGTTTTTT.

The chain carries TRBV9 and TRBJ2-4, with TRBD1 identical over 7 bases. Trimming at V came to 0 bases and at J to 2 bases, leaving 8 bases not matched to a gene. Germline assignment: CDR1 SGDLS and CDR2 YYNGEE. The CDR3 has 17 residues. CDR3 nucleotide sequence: TGTGCCAGCAGCGTAGAGGGGGCAGGGGGTTCCAAAAACATTCAGTACTTC. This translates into CASSVEGAGGSKNIQYF.

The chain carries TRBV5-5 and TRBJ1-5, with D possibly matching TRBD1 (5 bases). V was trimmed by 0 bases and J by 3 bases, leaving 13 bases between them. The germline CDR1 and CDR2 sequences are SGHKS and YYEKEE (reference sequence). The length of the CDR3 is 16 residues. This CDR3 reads CASSLVAGLPNQPQHF. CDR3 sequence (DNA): TGTGCCAGCAGCTTGGTGGCAGGGCTCCCCAATCAGCCCCAGCATTTT. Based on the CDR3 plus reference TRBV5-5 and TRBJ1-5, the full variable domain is DAGVTQSPTHLIKTRGQQVTLRCSPISGHKSVSWYQQVLGQGPQFIFQYYEKEERGRGNFPDRFSARQFPNYSSELNVNALLLGDSALYLCASSLVAGLPNQPQHFGDGTRLSIL.

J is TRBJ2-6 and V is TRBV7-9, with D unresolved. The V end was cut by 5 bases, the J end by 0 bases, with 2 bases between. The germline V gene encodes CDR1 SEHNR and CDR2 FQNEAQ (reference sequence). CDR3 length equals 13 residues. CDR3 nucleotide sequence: TGTGCCAGCAGCACCTCTGGGGCCAACGTCCTGACTTTC. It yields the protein CASSTSGANVLTF.

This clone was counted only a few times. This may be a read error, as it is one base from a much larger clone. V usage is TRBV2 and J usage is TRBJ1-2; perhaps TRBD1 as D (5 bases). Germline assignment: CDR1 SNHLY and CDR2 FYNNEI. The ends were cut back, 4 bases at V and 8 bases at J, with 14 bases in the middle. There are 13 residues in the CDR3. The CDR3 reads CASSVSGEGGYTF. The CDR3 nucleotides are TGTGCCAGCAGTGTTTCGGGGGAGGGGGGCTACACCTTC.